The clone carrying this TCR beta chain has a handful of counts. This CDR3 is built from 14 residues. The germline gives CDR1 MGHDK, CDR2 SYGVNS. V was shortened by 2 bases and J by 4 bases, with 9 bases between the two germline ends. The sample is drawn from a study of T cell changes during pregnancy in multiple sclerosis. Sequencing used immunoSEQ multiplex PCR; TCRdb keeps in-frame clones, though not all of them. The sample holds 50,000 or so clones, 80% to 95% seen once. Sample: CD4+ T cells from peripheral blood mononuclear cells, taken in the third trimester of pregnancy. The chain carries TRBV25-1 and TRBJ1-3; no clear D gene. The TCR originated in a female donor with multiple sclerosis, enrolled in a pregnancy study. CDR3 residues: CASSEERSGNTIYF. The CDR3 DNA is TGTGCCAGCAGTGAAGAGCGATCCGGAAACACCATATATTTT.